The 26 T cell receptor beta chains presented below share a single source sample, sequenced in a study of beta chain features in type 1 diabetes. The study's findings and limits: Shorter TCRB CDR3s, moderately but significantly so, marked every one of the four CD4+ subsets in Type 1 diabetes patients.

No antigens are known for them. The isolated RNA, all of it, was reverse transcribed, so expressed TCRB transcripts were what got sequenced. The repertoire was sequenced with immunoSEQ multiplex PCR; TCRdb's copy has only in-frame clones and lacks some. Altogether roughly 280,000 clones are present, around 25% being singletons, with the ten largest covering over 0.01%. What was sequenced was naive CD4+ T cells from blood. These receptors all come from a woman in her 30s with type 1 diabetes.

This clone has more than one count but fewer than ten. J is TRBJ2-5 and V is TRBV4-1; 8 nucleotides align to TRBD1. The CDR3 loop spans 14 amino acids. Germline V gene sequence: CDR1 MGHRA, CDR2 YSYEKL. V dropped 4 bases and J dropped 4; count of bases not matched to a gene: 5. CDR3 nucleotide sequence: TGCGCCAGCAGCCCACAGGGGGTAATAGAGACCCAGTACTTC. This codes for CASSPQGVIETQYF.

This chain connects TRBV30 to TRBJ2-3, with TRBD1 matching over 8 bases. This CDR3 region has 13 residues. V trimming: 7 bases; J trimming: 3 bases; junction bases outside the gene matches: 6. Germline CDR1 and CDR2: GTSNPN and SVGIG (reference sequence). CDR3 DNA sequence: TGTGCCTCTCACAGACAGGGGACAGATACGCAGTATTTT. As protein: CASHRQGTDTQYF. The entire variable domain, with the rest obtained from reference TRBV30 and TRBJ2-3, is as follows: SQTIHQWPATLVQPVGSPLSLECTVEGTSNPNLYWYRQAAGRGLQLLFYSVGIGQISSEVPQNLSASRPQDRQFILSSKKLLLSDSGFYLCASHRQGTDTQYFGPGTRLTVL.

The sample holds a few counts of this clone. The CDR3 spells CSVREGSSYNEQFF. DNA of the CDR3: TGCAGCGTCCGGGAGGGTAGCTCCTACAATGAGCAGTTCTTC. The rearrangement joins TRBV29-1 to TRBJ2-1; 8 bases fit TRBD2. Per the germline V gene, CDR1 is SQVTM and CDR2 is ANQGSEA. The trim removed 6 bases at V and 0 bases at J, leaving 4 bases unmatched. The CDR3 has 14 residues.

The chain links TRBV2 to TRBJ1-4; 9 bases align to TRBD1. Germline loops: CDR1 SNHLY, CDR2 FYNNEI. J gave up 6 bases and V 5 bases, and 7 bases lay outside the gene matches. The CDR3 spans 15 residues. For the CDR3, the DNA is TGTGCCAGCAGTAAGGACAGGGGATCTGATGAAAAACTGTTTTTT. Translated: CASSKDRGSDEKLFF. Looking up the rest from reference TRBV2 and TRBJ1-4 gives the full variable domain: EPEVTQTPSHQVTQMGQEVILRCVPISNHLYFYWYRQILGQKVEFLVSFYNNEISEKSEIFDDQFSVERPDGSNFTLKIRSTKLEDSAMYFCASSKDRGSDEKLFFGSGTQLSVL.

This clone occurred a few times. CDR3 amino acids: CASSPRGLAEAFF. The CDR3 coding sequence is TGTGCCAGCAGTCCTAGAGGTCTCGCTGAAGCTTTCTTT. This sequence joins TRBV28 and TRBJ1-1; the D is unclear. The germline CDR1 and CDR2 sequences are MDHEN and SYDVKM. This CDR3 has 13 residues. The V and J ends lost 5 bases and 6 bases respectively, with 13 bases between them.

The chain recombines TRBV5-1 with TRBJ1-2; 7 bases match TRBD1. The CDR3 totals 13 residues. V lost 4 bases to trimming and J lost 6 bases; unmatched junction nucleotides: 6. CDR1 SGHRS and CDR2 YFSETQ come from the germline V gene. CDR3 sequence (DNA): TGCGCCAGCAGCCCAGACAGGGTCCATGGCTACACCTTC. Its translation is CASSPDRVHGYTF.

This clone occurred a few times. The CDR3 coding sequence is TGCAGCGTTTGGACAGGGGACGGCTACACCTTC. This translates into CSVWTGDGYTF. J is TRBJ1-2 and V is TRBV29-1; 9 nucleotides align to TRBD1. The CDR3 length is 11 residues. Germline V lookup: CDR1 SQVTM, CDR2 ANQGSEA. J lost 8 bases, V lost 5 bases, and 3 bases had no gene match.

This clone was counted between two and nine times. The chain recombines TRBV18 with TRBJ2-7, with 12 bases aligning to TRBD2. The CDR3 sequence is 15 residues long. V was pared by 8 bases and J by 5 bases, with 10 bases of the junction left unmatched. Germline lookup yields CDR1 KGHSH and CDR2 LQKENI. CDR3 DNA: TGTGCCAGCGCGACCCGCCTAGCGGGAGGGGACGAGCAGTACTTC. Its protein product is CASATRLAGGDEQYF.

The gene calls are TRBV7-9 and TRBJ2-1, with 7 bases fitting TRBD2. Trimming removed 1 base from V and 10 bases from J; junction bases left unmatched: 7. Germline loops: CDR1 SEHNR, CDR2 FQNEAQ (reference sequence). This CDR3 has 14 residues. CDR3: CASSLDILLAEQFF. CDR3 DNA sequence: TGTGCCAGCAGCTTAGATATTCTACTAGCGGAGCAGTTCTTC.

V usage is TRBV2 and J usage is TRBJ1-1, with a possible D match to TRBD1 (6 bases). Germline V gene lookup returns CDR1 SNHLY and CDR2 FYNNEI. Trimming pared 5 bases from V and 11 bases from J, leaving 18 bases between. The CDR3 is made up of 13 amino acids. CDR3 loop: CASSLGGAGGAFF. The CDR3 bases are TGTGCCAGCAGTCTTGGGGGAGCTGGGGGCGCTTTCTTT.

The V gene is TRBV29-1, the J gene TRBJ2-7, with D maybe TRBD2 (5 bases). Germline V gene lookup returns CDR1 SQVTM and CDR2 ANQGSEA. Trimming cost V 6 bases and J 6 bases, with 21 bases left between them. The CDR3 is 14 residues long. The CDR3 region has the DNA TGCAGCGTCGCACTATTAGCGCCGAATCGCGAGCAGTACTTC. It is translated as CSVALLAPNREQYF.

This clone appeared a few times. A read error may account for a junction end that differs from germline. J is TRBJ2-3 and V is TRBV7-7; possibly TRBD1 for D (6 bases). The germline CDR1 and CDR2 sequences are SSHAT and FNYEAQ (reference sequence). This CDR3 is 15 amino acids long. For the CDR3, the DNA is TGTGCTAGCAGTCTCACAGGGTATGGCACAGATACGCAGTATTTT. Its translation is CASSLTGYGTDTQYF.

This clone was counted a few times. CDR3 DNA sequence: TGTGCCTGGATTCTGGACAGGGGCAGCTACACCTTC. Its protein product is CAWILDRGSYTF. The chain joins TRBV30 to TRBJ1-2; 9 nucleotides agree with TRBD1. The V gene end was trimmed by 4 bases and the J gene end by 9 bases; junction bases not matched to a gene: 6. Germline V lookup: CDR1 GTSNPN, CDR2 SVGIG (reference sequence). This CDR3 contains 12 residues.

This clone was seen a handful of times. The chain's CDR3 is CATSRRLIVEINEKLFF. CDR3 in DNA: TGTGCCACCAGCAGAAGACTAATCGTGGAGATTAATGAAAAACTGTTTTTT. V usage is TRBV15 and J usage is TRBJ1-4, with D uncertain. Deletions cut 2 bases from V and 4 bases from J, with 17 bases between. The CDR3 contains 17 residues. In germline, CDR1 is LNHNV, CDR2 YYDKDF (reference sequence).

This clone was counted between two and nine times. The CDR3, as DNA: TGTGCCTGGAGTGTACTCGCCAGCGGTGAGCAGTTCTTC. Encoded protein: CAWSVLASGEQFF. The chain recombines TRBV30 with TRBJ2-1; the D gene is possibly TRBD2 (5 bases). The CDR3 consists of 13 residues. The V end was cut by 0 bases, the J end by 9 bases, with 12 bases between. Germline assignment: CDR1 GTSNPN and CDR2 SVGIG (reference sequence).

This clone appeared a few times. The rearrangement links TRBV4-1 to TRBJ1-2; 7 nucleotides align to TRBD1. V trimming: 0 bases; J trimming: 2 bases; junction bases outside the gene matches: 3. The CDR3 has 15 amino acids. Germline-derived CDR1 and CDR2 are MGHRA and YSYEKL. The CDR3, as DNA: TGCGCCAGCAGCCAAGATCCAGGGGGGAACTATGGCTACACCTTC. This encodes CASSQDPGGNYGYTF.

This clone was counted only a few times. The rearrangement uses TRBV2 and TRBJ2-7, with a weak D call TRBD1 (6 bases). Germline V gene sequence: CDR1 SNHLY, CDR2 FYNNEI. CDR3 length: 12 amino acids. Trimming removed 10 bases at V and 2 bases at J, with 12 bases between. The CDR3 region has the DNA TGTGCCACCTGGGACAAAACCTACGAGCAGTACTTC. It translates to CATWDKTYEQYF.

The table lists this clone with a few counts. The chain joins TRBV19 to TRBJ2-7; D possibly corresponds to TRBD2 (6 bases). The CDR3 spans 14 residues. The V gene's germline CDR1 is LNHDA and CDR2 SQIVND (reference sequence). V lost 5 bases, J lost 6 bases, and 17 bases lay in between. The CDR3 coding sequence is TGTGCCAGTAGTGCCGCCCGGGGGATCGGCGAGCAGTACTTC. Amino acids: CASSAARGIGEQYF.

The sample holds a few counts of this clone. The chain employs TRBV5-1 and TRBJ2-1, with 8 bases identical to TRBD2. This CDR3 has 14 residues. The trim removed 7 bases at V and 0 bases at J, leaving 3 bases unmatched. In germline, CDR1 is SGHRS, CDR2 YFSETQ. CDR3 sequence reads: CASGSGSSYNEQFF. CDR3 bases: TGCGCCAGCGGCAGCGGGAGCTCCTACAATGAGCAGTTCTTC.

V and J are TRBV29-1 and TRBJ1-2, with 7 bases identical to TRBD1. With V trimmed by 6 bases and J by 3 bases, 4 bases remained unmatched. This CDR3 has 12 residues. Germline CDR1 SQVTM, CDR2 ANQGSEA. This CDR3 is CSVADRDYGYTF. The CDR3 bases are TGCAGCGTGGCCGACAGGGACTATGGCTACACCTTC.

This clone was counted only a few times. This chain connects TRBV19 to TRBJ2-1, with 8 nucleotides matching TRBD1. V dropped 9 bases and J dropped 9; count of bases not matched to a gene: 10. Per the germline V gene, CDR1 is LNHDA and CDR2 is SQIVND (reference sequence). The CDR3 has 13 amino acids. The CDR3: CASQGGQDPEQFF. The CDR3 DNA follows: TGTGCCAGCCAGGGGGGACAGGACCCTGAGCAGTTCTTC. The full variable domain, its missing parts supplied by reference TRBV19 and TRBJ2-1, is DGGITQSPKYLFRKEGQNVTLSCEQNLNHDAMYWYRQDPGQGLRLIYYSQIVNDFQKGDIAEGYSVSREKKESFPLTVTSAQKNPTAFYLCASQGGQDPEQFFGPGTRLTVL.

This clone has a handful of counts. This chain connects TRBV6-4 to TRBJ2-7, with D maybe TRBD1 (6 bases). The CDR3 is 15 residues long. The ends were cut back, 2 bases at V and 5 bases at J, with 16 bases in the middle. CDR1 is MRHNA, CDR2 SNTAGT, per germline. This chain's CDR3 is CASSDPRGMKDEQYF. In nucleotides, the CDR3 is TGTGCCAGCAGTGACCCCAGGGGAATGAAGGACGAGCAGTACTTC.

There are a few counts of this clone. The rearrangement joins TRBV11-2 to TRBJ2-3; D uncertain. The CDR3 sequence is 18 residues long. Germline CDR1 reads SGHAT; CDR2 reads FQNNGV. Trimming shortened V by 1 base and J by 4 bases, and 21 bases separated the two germline ends. The CDR3 DNA follows: TGTGCCAGCAGCTTAGGGTTAGAGACTTTGCCTCGGGCAGATACGCAGTATTTT. It translates to CASSLGLETLPRADTQYF. Based on the CDR3 plus reference TRBV11-2 and TRBJ2-3, the full variable domain is EAGVAQSPRYKIIEKRQSVAFWCNPISGHATLYWYQQILGQGPKLLIQFQNNGVVDDSQLPKDRFSAERLKGVDSTLKIQPAKLEDSAVYLCASSLGLETLPRADTQYFGPGTRLTVL.

The table lists this clone with a few counts. The V and J genes are TRBV7-9 and TRBJ2-7, with TRBD2 matching over 8 bases. V was clipped by 5 bases and J by 3 bases; unmatched bases: 9. The germline V gene encodes CDR1 SEHNR and CDR2 FQNEAQ (reference sequence). This CDR3 has 15 residues. The chain's CDR3 is CASSPREGLDYEQYF. CDR3 DNA sequence: TGTGCCAGCAGCCCTCGGGAGGGCCTCGACTACGAGCAGTACTTC.

The chain uses TRBV5-1 and TRBJ2-3, with D possibly matching TRBD2 (5 bases). Germline CDR1 is SGHRS and CDR2 is YFSETQ. Deletions cut 4 bases from V and 3 bases from J, with 12 bases between. The CDR3 covers 14 residues. CDR3 loop: CASSLRVLTDTQYF. The CDR3 DNA reads as TGCGCCAGCAGCCTGCGGGTCCTTACAGATACGCAGTATTTT.

The CDR3 sequence is CASSQVSGANVLTF. The CDR3 region has the DNA TGTGCCAGCAGCCAAGTATCTGGGGCCAACGTCCTGACTTTC. The chain uses TRBV14 and TRBJ2-6; no reliable D call. From germline, CDR1 is SGHDN and CDR2 FVKESK. This CDR3 is built from 14 residues. V was cut by 1 base and J by 1 base, with 2 bases left in between. The whole variable domain, remainder taken from reference TRBV14 and TRBJ2-6, is EAGVTQFPSHSVIEKGQTVTLRCDPISGHDNLYWYRRVMGKEIKFLLHFVKESKQDESGMPNNRFLAERTGGTYSTLKVQPAELEDSGVYFCASSQVSGANVLTFGAGSRLTVL.